This entry describes one T cell receptor (beta chain). Its matching antigen is unknown. Libraries were prepared by immunoSEQ multiplex PCR; TCRdb keeps only in-frame clonotypes and omits some of them. The sample consists of approximately 150,000 clones, roughly 84% of them appearing once. Between the trimmed V and J ends, which lost 5 bases and 9 bases, there was a span of 20 bases. Germline loops: CDR1 MNHNY, CDR2 SVGAGI (reference sequence). CDR3 length: 15 residues. The data derive from a study of cytotoxic CD8 clonotypes in ibrutinib-treated CLL. Study observations and caveats: Upon ibrutinib response clonality rose, and upon progression it fell back toward baseline.

V gene TRBV6-6 combines with J gene TRBJ2-1; a possible D gene is TRBD2 (6 bases). The receptor was isolated from a human donor with chronic lymphocytic leukemia. Sequencing used PBMCs, obtained at disease progression, from a patient treated with ibrutinib. CDR3 protein: CASSETSFAVGEQFF. The CDR3, as DNA: TGTGCCAGCAGTGAGACTAGTTTTGCGGTCGGTGAGCAGTTCTTC.